The 25 T cell receptor beta chains reported below all come from one sample, sequenced in a study of shared clonotypes between healthy human individuals. Only in-frame clones appear in the TCRdb table, and some are missing; sequencing was by immunoSEQ multiplex PCR. The sample lists about 980,000 clones; more than 75% were seen once. The source material was memory CD4+ T cells sorted from blood. Subset here: CD45RA-negative fraction. All receptors derive from a man aged 18 to 29 in good health.

This clone appeared a single time. The chain has TRBV2 and TRBJ1-3; 8 bases agree with TRBD1. This CDR3 spans 12 amino acids. With 9 bases clipped from V and 5 bases from J, the junction kept 3 bases outside the gene matches. From germline, CDR1 is SNHLY and CDR2 FYNNEI. CDR3 bases: TGTGCCAGTACAGGGGGGCGAAACACCATATATTTT. Residues: CASTGGRNTIYF.

V gene TRBV7-2 combines with J gene TRBJ2-5; 11 nucleotides match TRBD1. Trimming at V came to 4 bases and at J to 5 bases, leaving 9 bases not matched to a gene. This CDR3 has 16 amino acids. CDR1 is SGHTA, CDR2 FQGNSA, per germline. The CDR3 DNA follows: TGTGCCAGCAGCTCCTGGACAGGGGGCGGCTTGGAGACCCAGTACTTC. It translates to CASSSWTGGGLETQYF. The whole variable domain, filled in from reference TRBV7-2 and TRBJ2-5, reads GAGVSQSPSNKVTEKGKDVELRCDPISGHTALYWYRQSLGQGLEFLIYFQGNSAPDKSGLPSDRFSAERTGGSVSTLTIQRTQQEDSAVYLCASSSWTGGGLETQYFGPGTRLLVL.

The V gene is TRBV20-1, the J gene TRBJ2-1; perhaps TRBD2 as D (5 bases). There are 11 residues in the CDR3. V shed 3 bases and J shed 5 bases, with 5 bases lying between them. Per the germline V gene, CDR1 is DFQATT and CDR2 is SNEGSKA (reference sequence). CDR3 amino acids: CSARGDNEQFF. CDR3 DNA: TGCAGTGCTAGGGGAGACAATGAGCAGTTCTTC.

The chain combines TRBV6-5 with TRBJ2-5, with 13 bases aligning to TRBD2. The germline gives CDR1 MNHEY, CDR2 SVGAGI. V lost 5 bases to trimming and J lost 7 bases; unmatched junction nucleotides: 7. The CDR3 runs 15 residues. The CDR3 protein is CASSPGLAGMWTQYF. CDR3 in DNA: TGTGCCAGCAGTCCGGGACTAGCGGGGATGTGGACCCAGTACTTC.

In this sample, this clone turned up a few times. The rearrangement uses TRBV7-2 and TRBJ2-5; 9 nucleotides align to TRBD2. J gave up 5 bases and V 8 bases, and 12 bases lay outside the gene matches. This CDR3 has 15 residues. Germline V gene lookup returns CDR1 SGHTA and CDR2 FQGNSA. The CDR3 DNA sequence: TGTGCCAGCGCTAGGGGGACTAGCTCAATGGAGACCCAGTACTTC. It yields the protein CASARGTSSMETQYF.

The chain has TRBV12-5 and TRBJ2-1, with 8 bases lining up with TRBD2. The germline V gene encodes CDR1 LGHNT and CDR2 FRNRAP. The V and J ends lost 5 bases and 8 bases, in that order; junction bases with no gene match: 5. The CDR3 consists of 13 residues. The CDR3 spells CASGRSGKYEQFF. The CDR3 DNA is TGTGCTAGTGGTCGTAGCGGGAAATATGAGCAGTTCTTC.

The rearrangement joins TRBV7-9 to TRBJ1-6; possible D gene TRBD1, 6 bases. The CDR3 spans 13 residues. V was clipped by 6 bases and J by 8 bases, with 11 bases between them. Germline lookup yields CDR1 SEHNR and CDR2 FQNEAQ (reference sequence). The CDR3 nucleotides are TGTGCCAGCAGGACAGGAATAGATTCACCCCTCCACTTT. This translates into CASRTGIDSPLHF.

The V and J genes are TRBV28 and TRBJ2-7; 15 bases match TRBD2. Germline CDR1 reads MDHEN; CDR2 reads SYDVKM. Trimming removed 6 bases from V and 3 bases from J; junction bases left unmatched: 15. The CDR3 is 19 residues long. The chain's CDR3 is CASSSTWGLAGGHYYEQYF. CDR3 nucleotides: TGTGCCAGCAGCTCAACTTGGGGACTAGCGGGAGGCCATTACTACGAGCAGTACTTC.

The rearrangement joins TRBV2 to TRBJ1-5, with 7 bases identical to TRBD1. The CDR3 spans 14 residues. Germline assignment: CDR1 SNHLY and CDR2 FYNNEI. With 5 bases clipped from V and 3 bases from J, the junction kept 4 bases outside the gene matches. CDR3 sequence (DNA): TGTGCCAGCAGTAGGGACAGCCACAATCAGCCCCAGCATTTT. It is translated as CASSRDSHNQPQHF.

This chain uses TRBV4-3 with TRBJ2-2, with 8 nucleotides matching TRBD2. This CDR3 spans 18 amino acids. Trimming at V came to 7 bases and at J to 5 bases, leaving 18 bases not matched to a gene. Germline values: CDR1 LGHNA, CDR2 YSLEER. The CDR3 protein is CASTTRASGQRETGELFF. The CDR3 coding sequence is TGCGCCAGCACCACAAGGGCGAGTGGACAGCGGGAGACCGGGGAGCTGTTTTTT.

This chain connects TRBV6-1 to TRBJ1-5; weak D call: TRBD1 (6 bases). The germline gives CDR1 MNHNS, CDR2 SASEGT. This CDR3 region has 16 residues. Trimming removed 2 bases from V and 9 bases from J, with 20 bases in between. In DNA form, the CDR3 reads TGTGCCAGCAGTGAACCTGTAAATACAGGGTCCCGGCCCCAGCATTTT. It encodes CASSEPVNTGSRPQHF.

This chain links TRBV5-4 with TRBJ1-2; D is possibly TRBD1 (6 bases). The germline V and J ends were trimmed by 4 bases and 5 bases, with 21 bases remaining between them. CDR3 length: 16 residues. Per the germline V gene, CDR1 is SGHNT and CDR2 is YYREEE (reference sequence). DNA for the CDR3: TGTGCCAGCAGCCCGGCCACCCAGGGGAGACGGTATGGCTACACCTTC. It is translated as CASSPATQGRRYGYTF.

The gene calls are TRBV2 and TRBJ1-1; tentatively, D is TRBD1 (5 bases). V was pared by 3 bases and J by 10 bases, with 15 bases between. The CDR3 loop spans 13 amino acids. Germline V gives CDR1 SNHLY, CDR2 FYNNEI. The CDR3: CASSDGDADRAFF. The CDR3 coding sequence is TGTGCCAGCAGTGATGGGGACGCTGACCGAGCTTTCTTT.

This chain uses TRBV28 with TRBJ1-6; 9 bases fit TRBD1. Trimming cost V 3 bases and J 10 bases; bases outside gene matches: 7. The CDR3 sequence is 15 residues long. Germline CDR1 MDHEN, CDR2 SYDVKM. The CDR3 reads CASSLTTGGWSPLHF. CDR3 nucleotide sequence: TGTGCCAGCAGTTTGACGACAGGGGGATGGTCACCCCTCCACTTT.

This clone was observed a handful of times. This chain uses TRBV5-6 with TRBJ1-2; tentatively, D is TRBD1 (6 bases). Germline CDR1 reads SGHDT; CDR2 reads YYEEEE. The CDR3 covers 13 residues. Trimming shortened V by 4 bases and J by 7 bases, and 14 bases separated the two germline ends. CDR3 residues: CASSRRGASGYTF. DNA of the CDR3: TGTGCCAGCAGCCGTAGGGGGGCAAGTGGCTACACCTTC.

With regard to this clone: Other nucleotide sequences in the sample specify the same CDR3. The rearrangement joins TRBV30 to TRBJ2-5, with D possibly TRBD2 on 5 matching bases. From germline, CDR1 is GTSNPN and CDR2 SVGIG (reference sequence). Trimming took 1 base from V and 5 from J, leaving 11 bases between them. The CDR3 spans 13 residues. CDR3 nucleotides: TGTGCCTGGAGTGGTCCCCGAGGGGAGACCCAGTACTTC. This translates into CAWSGPRGETQYF.

The chain is built from TRBV7-2 and TRBJ2-2, with 10 bases lining up with TRBD2. This CDR3 spans 14 amino acids. Unmatched junction bases numbered 1, after V lost 2 bases and J lost 7 bases. In germline, CDR1 is SGHTA, CDR2 FQGNSA. DNA for the CDR3: TGTGCCAGCAGCTTATCTAGCGGGGGCGGGGAGCTGTTTTTT. It is translated as CASSLSSGGGELFF.

This chain connects TRBV5-1 to TRBJ1-2; perhaps TRBD1 as D (6 bases). Per the germline V gene, CDR1 is SGHRS and CDR2 is YFSETQ. The V and J ends lost 4 bases and 5 bases respectively, with 15 bases between them. This CDR3 spans 14 amino acids. The CDR3 DNA follows: TGCGCCAGCAGCCCCGACAGGACGCCTTATGGCTACACCTTC. Translated, it gives CASSPDRTPYGYTF.

The chain has TRBV9 and TRBJ2-2; 12 bases fit TRBD2. This CDR3 is built from 16 residues. Germline CDR1 SGDLS, CDR2 YYNGEE. V was clipped by 4 bases and J by 8 bases; unmatched bases: 9. The chain's CDR3 is CASSTVPGLAGGELFF. The CDR3 region has the DNA TGTGCCAGCAGCACCGTGCCGGGACTAGCGGGTGGGGAGCTGTTTTTT.

The V call is TRBV4-1, the J call TRBJ2-1; 8 bases line up with TRBD2. The CDR3 totals 15 residues. Unmatched junction bases numbered 9, after V lost 5 bases and J lost 6 bases. Looked up from germline, CDR1 is MGHRA and CDR2 is YSYEKL. The CDR3 spells CASSARGLALNEQFF. In DNA, the CDR3 is TGCGCCAGCAGCGCGCGAGGACTAGCACTCAATGAGCAGTTCTTC.

V is TRBV7-2 and J is TRBJ1-1, with a tentative D call TRBD1 (6 bases). This CDR3 region has 13 residues. Germline V CDR1 and CDR2: SGHTA, FQGNSA. Trimming removed 7 bases from V and 1 base from J, with 10 bases in between. The CDR3 region is CASNSDRNTEAFF. The CDR3 region has the DNA TGTGCCAGCAACTCGGACAGGAACACTGAAGCTTTCTTT.

The J gene is TRBJ1-2, the V gene TRBV27; 8 bases align to TRBD1. Unmatched junction bases numbered 10, after V lost 8 bases and J lost 2 bases. In germline, CDR1 is MNHEY, CDR2 SMNVEV (reference sequence). The CDR3 is 15 amino acids. The CDR3 loop reads CASARQGAKNYGYTF. As DNA, the CDR3 is TGTGCCAGCGCGCGGCAGGGGGCGAAAAACTATGGCTACACCTTC.

The V and J genes are TRBV28 and TRBJ2-1; 7 bases fit TRBD1. CDR1 is MDHEN, CDR2 SYDVKM, per germline. This CDR3 has 14 amino acids. With 7 bases clipped from V and 0 bases from J, the junction kept 3 bases outside the gene matches. CDR3 nucleotides: TGTGCCAGCACGGGACAGACCTCCTACAATGAGCAGTTCTTC. It is translated as CASTGQTSYNEQFF.

The V call is TRBV5-1, the J call TRBJ2-7; D perhaps matches TRBD1 (6 bases). CDR1 SGHRS and CDR2 YFSETQ come from the germline V gene. CDR3 length equals 15 residues. V dropped 0 bases and J dropped 6 bases, with 16 bases sitting between them. CDR3 loop: CASSLVLGQMLEQYF. CDR3 nucleotides: TGCGCCAGCAGCTTGGTACTGGGACAAATGCTCGAGCAGTACTTC.

A note on this clone: One end of the junction does not line up with germline, which may come from a read error. The rearrangement joins TRBV10-3 to TRBJ1-3; TRBD1 aligns across 7 bases. The CDR3 has 12 amino acids. Germline-derived CDR1 and CDR2 are ENHRY and SYGVKD. This chain's CDR3 is CAISESNMGQTF. The CDR3 region has the DNA TGTGCCATCAGTGAGTCGAATATGGGACAGACCTTT.